Each of the 22 T cell receptor beta chains below was sequenced from the same sample in a study of blood T cells in healthy people across ages. Using a J-beta primer mix together with a sample-barcoded 5' primer, a second PCR was run for roughly 7 to 12 cycles. TCRdb re-derived calls from the 5' RACE reads in MiXCR, one entry per CDR3 protein. The repertoire has around 1,000,000 distinct CDR3 sequences, 35% to 45% of them found once; the top ten carry around 13%. The sequenced sample was blood. These receptor sequences come from a man younger than 35 in good health.

The chain uses TRBV12-3 or TRBV12-4 and TRBJ2-3; D possibly matches TRBD1 or TRBD2 (5 bases each). The CDR3 has 14 residues. V dropped 5 bases and J dropped 6 bases, with 15 bases sitting between them. CDR3 bases: TGTGCCAGCAGTCACGGGACGCTTCGGGATACGCAGTATTTT. It is translated as CASSHGTLRDTQYF.

The CDR3 region is CAIQLTGAATEAFF. In DNA form, the CDR3 reads TGTGCCATTCAATTGACAGGGGCGGCCACTGAAGCTTTCTTT. V gene TRBV10-3 combines with J gene TRBJ1-1, with 8 bases matching TRBD1. This CDR3 comprises 14 residues. The ends lost 9 bases at V and 4 bases at J; junction bases unmatched: 10. Germline V gene data show CDR1 as ENHRY and CDR2 as SYGVKD.

The V gene is TRBV27, the J gene TRBJ2-1, with 9 bases lining up with TRBD2. Germline values: CDR1 MNHEY, CDR2 SMNVEV (reference sequence). The length of the CDR3 is 18 residues. The V gene end was trimmed by 3 bases and the J gene end by 1 base; junction bases not matched to a gene: 10. CDR3 protein: CASSFSGLALLSYNEQFF. The CDR3 DNA sequence: TGTGCCAGCAGTTTTTCCGGACTAGCGTTACTTTCCTACAATGAGCAGTTCTTC.

This clonotype has a handful of counts. The chain is built from TRBV20-1 and TRBJ2-5; a weak D match, TRBD1 (6 bases). The length of the CDR3 is 14 residues. The V gene's germline CDR1 is DFQATT and CDR2 SNEGSKA (reference sequence). Trimming took off 0 bases at V and 2 bases at J, with 10 bases between the two ends. CDR3 DNA: TGCAGTGCTAGAGATATGGACAGTCAAGAGACCCAGTACTTC. Translating gives CSARDMDSQETQYF.

The chain links TRBV14 to TRBJ2-7; D is undetermined. The V end lost 3 bases, the J end lost 6 bases, and 9 bases lay between the germline ends. Germline CDR1 reads SGHDN; CDR2 reads FVKESK. The CDR3 covers 12 residues. CDR3 sequence (DNA): TGTGCCAGCAGCCACAAAGAGGCCGAGCAGTACTTC. Encoded protein: CASSHKEAEQYF.

CDR3 amino acids: CASSLAGRMDTQYF. CDR3 nucleotides: TGTGCCAGCAGCTTAGCGGGTCGTATGGATACGCAGTATTTT. The chain couples TRBV7-2 to TRBJ2-3; D remains unclear. V was clipped by 0 bases and J by 6 bases, with 10 bases between them. This CDR3 region has 14 residues. CDR1 is SGHTA, CDR2 FQGNSA, per germline.

This clonotype turned up a few times. A read error may produce the germline difference seen at one junction end. The CDR3 spells CASGGTGDNEKLFF. CDR3 nucleotide sequence: TGTGCCAGCGGAGGGACAGGAGATAATGAGAAACTGTTTTTT. This sequence joins TRBV12-3 or TRBV12-4 and TRBJ1-4, with 8 bases aligning to TRBD1. The CDR3 is 14 residues long.

The chain uses TRBV4-1 and TRBJ2-4, with TRBD2 matching 7 bases. From germline, CDR1 is MGHRA and CDR2 YSYEKL. The CDR3 loop spans 20 amino acids. V trimming: 0 bases; J trimming: 0 bases; junction bases outside the gene matches: 14. Written as DNA, the CDR3 is TGCGCCAGCAGCCAAGAAGTCCCTACTAGCGAGGTCCTAGCCAAAAACATTCAGTACTTC. Its translation is CASSQEVPTSEVLAKNIQYF.

The chain employs TRBV20-1 and TRBJ1-2; D ambiguous. Germline V lookup: CDR1 DFQATT, CDR2 SNEGSKA (reference sequence). Trimming removed 7 bases at V and 4 bases at J, with 10 bases between. This CDR3 is 11 amino acids long. CDR3 in amino acids: CSVKFPYGYTF. DNA of the CDR3: TGCAGTGTCAAGTTTCCCTATGGCTACACCTTC.

This chain uses TRBV12-3 or TRBV12-4 with TRBJ2-1; 9 bases fit TRBD1. The CDR3 runs to 15 residues. J gave up 6 bases and V 8 bases, and 11 bases lay outside the gene matches. The CDR3: CASRGQGGWGNEQFF. In DNA form, the CDR3 reads TGTGCCAGCCGGGGACAGGGTGGGTGGGGCAATGAGCAGTTCTTC.

The V gene is TRBV7-3, the J gene TRBJ2-2, with D hard to call. V gave up 3 bases and J gave up 4 bases, with 21 bases separating them. Germline loops: CDR1 SGHTA, CDR2 FQGTGA. The CDR3 totals 18 residues. The CDR3 nucleotides are TGTGCCAGCAGCTTGGTCGCCCGTCGTGAAGTGGGCACCGGGGAGCTGTTTTTT. This encodes CASSLVARREVGTGELFF.

The rearrangement joins TRBV6-1 to TRBJ2-3; 9 bases are a match to TRBD1. The CDR3 is 16 amino acids. Germline V gene lookup returns CDR1 MNHNS and CDR2 SASEGT. Trimming removed 4 bases from V and 0 bases from J; junction bases left unmatched: 5. The CDR3 coding sequence is TGTGCCAGCAGTGTTTGGACAGGGGTAAGCACAGATACGCAGTATTTT. Translated: CASSVWTGVSTDTQYF.

This clonotype was seen only a few times. This chain links TRBV12-3 or TRBV12-4 with TRBJ1-2; 7 bases map to TRBD1. Trimming took 6 bases from V and 2 from J; bases not matched to a gene: 6. This CDR3 is built from 14 residues. CDR3 bases: TGTGCCAGCAGGAGGACAGGAATAAACTATGGCTACACCTTC. As protein: CASRRTGINYGYTF.

The chain employs TRBV5-1 and TRBJ1-4, with D hard to call. The CDR3 is 13 residues long. V lost 4 bases and J 7 bases, leaving 11 bases between the germline ends. Germline V gene sequence: CDR1 SGHRS, CDR2 YFSETQ. The chain's CDR3 is CASSGGFGEKLFF. For the CDR3, the DNA is TGCGCCAGCAGCGGCGGGTTCGGTGAAAAACTGTTTTTT.

V usage is TRBV9 and J usage is TRBJ2-1; TRBD2 might be the D (6 bases). The J call is uncertain, as TRBJ2-7 better fits the DNA end. Germline CDR1 reads SGDLS; CDR2 reads YYNGEE. This CDR3 contains 15 residues. In DNA, the CDR3 is TGTGCCAGCAGCGTAGATGGGGGGTTGTACAATGAGCAGTACTTC. This codes for CASSVDGGLYNEQYF.

This chain links TRBV29-1 with TRBJ1-4, with a tentative D call TRBD1 (5 bases). Germline CDR1 and CDR2: SQVTM and ANQGSEA. V lost 4 bases to trimming and J lost 7 bases, with 16 bases between them. The CDR3 covers 14 residues. The CDR3 coding sequence is TGCAGCGTTGGGTTTGGGACCTACCGTGAAAAACTGTTTTTT. This codes for CSVGFGTYREKLFF. The variable domain in full, completed from reference TRBV29-1 and TRBJ1-4, reads SAVISQKPSRDICQRGTSLTIQCQVDSQVTMMFWYRQQPGQSLTLIATANQGSEATYESGFVIDKFPISRPNLTFSTLTVSNMSPEDSSIYLCSVGFGTYREKLFFGSGTQLSVL.

This clonotype occurred once. The chain employs TRBV20-1 and TRBJ2-5; no clear D. Germline loops: CDR1 DFQATT, CDR2 SNEGSKA (reference sequence). This CDR3 region has 14 residues. Trimming removed 6 bases at V and 11 bases at J, with 25 bases between. The CDR3 bases are TGCAGTGCCACACCCGTGGCGGTTATCAATGAGCAGTACTTC. Translation: CSATPVAVINEQYF.

J is TRBJ1-6 and V is TRBV20-1; D uncertain. The CDR3 length is 16 residues. The germline V and J ends were trimmed by 4 bases and 0 bases, with 13 bases remaining between them. The V gene's germline CDR1 is DFQATT and CDR2 SNEGSKA (reference sequence). For the CDR3, the DNA is TGCAGTGCTATAGCGACTATGGGCTCCTATAATTCACCCCTCCACTTT. Its protein product is CSAIATMGSYNSPLHF.

The chain carries TRBV4-3 and TRBJ2-3; 10 nucleotides match TRBD2. V lost 1 base, J lost 5 bases, and 6 bases stayed unmatched. The CDR3 contains 16 residues. The germline V gene encodes CDR1 LGHNA and CDR2 YSLEER. CDR3 DNA sequence: TGCGCCAGCAGCCAAGTCCTAGCGGGGGAGGAAGATACGCAGTATTTT. Translating gives CASSQVLAGEEDTQYF.

This chain joins TRBV18 and TRBJ1-4, with 8 nucleotides matching TRBD1. CDR1 KGHSH and CDR2 LQKENI come from the germline V gene. The V segment lost 6 bases and the J segment 3 bases; nucleotides outside the gene matches: 6. The CDR3 is 15 residues long. The CDR3 DNA sequence: TGTGCCAGCTCTCACCCGGACAGGGCTAATGAAAAACTGTTTTTT. Its protein product is CASSHPDRANEKLFF.

This clonotype was detected a few times. The CDR3, as DNA: TGTGCCATAGAGGGGATGAAGGGAGATACGCAGTATTTT. Its protein is CAIEGMKGDTQYF. The rearrangement joins TRBV10-3 to TRBJ2-3; possibly TRBD1 or TRBD2 for D (5 bases each). The germline V gene encodes CDR1 ENHRY and CDR2 SYGVKD. The CDR3 is made up of 13 amino acids. Trimming left V 9 bases short and J 5 bases short, with 15 bases between.

This clonotype was found a few times. V gene TRBV29-1 combines with J gene TRBJ2-2; D possibly matches TRBD1 or TRBD2 (5 bases each). The CDR3 is made up of 14 amino acids. Germline V CDR1 and CDR2: SQVTM, ANQGSEA. V shed 3 bases and J shed 4 bases, with 12 bases lying between them. The CDR3 coding sequence is TGCAGCGTTGAGGGGCTAGCTAGCACCGGGGAGCTGTTTTTT. Its translation: CSVEGLASTGELFF.